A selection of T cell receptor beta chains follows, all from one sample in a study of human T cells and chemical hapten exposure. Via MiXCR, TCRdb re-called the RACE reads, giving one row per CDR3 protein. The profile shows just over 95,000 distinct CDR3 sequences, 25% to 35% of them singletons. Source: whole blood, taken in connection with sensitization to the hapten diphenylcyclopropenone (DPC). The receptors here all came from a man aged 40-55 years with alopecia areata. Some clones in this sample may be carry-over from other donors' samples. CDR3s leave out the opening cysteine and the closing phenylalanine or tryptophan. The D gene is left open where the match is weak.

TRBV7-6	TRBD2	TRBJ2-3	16	ASSPGTSGSLSTDTQY
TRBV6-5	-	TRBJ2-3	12	ASSSPQGADTQY
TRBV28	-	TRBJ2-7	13	ASRGGSSGSYEQY
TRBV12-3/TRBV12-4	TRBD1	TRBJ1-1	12	ASSAGTGRFEAF
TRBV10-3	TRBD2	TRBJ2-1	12	AISGLAGVNEQF
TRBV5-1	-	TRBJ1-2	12	ASSRTATNYGYT
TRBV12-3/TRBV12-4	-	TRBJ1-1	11	ASRRTFYTEAF
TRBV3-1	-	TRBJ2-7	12	ASSQDATVYEQY
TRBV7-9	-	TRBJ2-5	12	ASSPRSSQETQY
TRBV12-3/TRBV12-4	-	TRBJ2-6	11	ASTTSGANVLT
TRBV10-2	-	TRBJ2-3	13	ASSAQARRTDTQY
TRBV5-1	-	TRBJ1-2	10	ASSWDFYGYT
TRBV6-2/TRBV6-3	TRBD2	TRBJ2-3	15	ASSSSGGIRSTDTQY
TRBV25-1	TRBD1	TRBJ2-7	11	ASTWTGQGEQY
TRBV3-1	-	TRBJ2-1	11	ASSQGRDTEQF
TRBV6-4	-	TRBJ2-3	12	ASSELGSTDTQY
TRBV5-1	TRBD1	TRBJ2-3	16	ASSPQRQGDSSTDTQY
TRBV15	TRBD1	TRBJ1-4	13	ATSVRGQPNEKLF
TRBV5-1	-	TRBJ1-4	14	ASSLGPSLVSEKLF
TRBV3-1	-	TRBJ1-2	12	ASSQEANNYGYT
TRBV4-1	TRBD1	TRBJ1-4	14	ASSQGQGWPNEKLF
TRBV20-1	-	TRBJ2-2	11	SARGGGTGELF
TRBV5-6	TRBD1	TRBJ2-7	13	ASSHTGDSSYEQY
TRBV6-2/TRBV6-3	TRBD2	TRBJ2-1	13	AGSGTSGNWDEQF
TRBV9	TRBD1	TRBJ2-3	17	ASSARSRDRVQYTDTQY
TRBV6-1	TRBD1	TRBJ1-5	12	ASSEGQGIQPQH
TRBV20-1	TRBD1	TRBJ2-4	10	SARNPRTGMY
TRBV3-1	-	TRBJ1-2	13	ASSQGRMSNYGYT
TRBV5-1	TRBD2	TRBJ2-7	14	ASSLGLAEPSYEQY
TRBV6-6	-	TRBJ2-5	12	ASSALDRKETQY
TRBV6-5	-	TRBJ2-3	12	ASKRFGRTDTQY
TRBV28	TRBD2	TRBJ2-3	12	ASWASGYTDTQY
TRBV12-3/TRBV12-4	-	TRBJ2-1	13	ASSLSGPQYNEQF
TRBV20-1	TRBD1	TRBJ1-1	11	SAWDRGNTEAF
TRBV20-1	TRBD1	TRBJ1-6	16	SARSSTGTSSYNSPLH
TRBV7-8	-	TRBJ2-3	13	ASSPLNSATDTQY
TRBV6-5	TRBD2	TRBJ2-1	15	ASSPRFGGRARNEQF
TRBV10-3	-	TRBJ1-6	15	AISELDDSSYNSPLH
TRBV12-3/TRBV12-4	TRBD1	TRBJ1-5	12	ASSSRTGNQPQH
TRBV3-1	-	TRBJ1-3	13	ASSQDPGTGNTIY
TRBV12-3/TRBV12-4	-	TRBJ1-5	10	ASREQGMALH
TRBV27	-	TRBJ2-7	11	ASSFGTKGTEY
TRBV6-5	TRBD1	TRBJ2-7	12	ASRITGGGYEQY
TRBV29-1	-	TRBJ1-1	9	SVVWSTEAF
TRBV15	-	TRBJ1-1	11	ATSRDRAGEAF
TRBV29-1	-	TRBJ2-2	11	SVNRANTGELF
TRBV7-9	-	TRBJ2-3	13	ASSLEWGSTDTQY
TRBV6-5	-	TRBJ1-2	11	ASSYSGLHGYT